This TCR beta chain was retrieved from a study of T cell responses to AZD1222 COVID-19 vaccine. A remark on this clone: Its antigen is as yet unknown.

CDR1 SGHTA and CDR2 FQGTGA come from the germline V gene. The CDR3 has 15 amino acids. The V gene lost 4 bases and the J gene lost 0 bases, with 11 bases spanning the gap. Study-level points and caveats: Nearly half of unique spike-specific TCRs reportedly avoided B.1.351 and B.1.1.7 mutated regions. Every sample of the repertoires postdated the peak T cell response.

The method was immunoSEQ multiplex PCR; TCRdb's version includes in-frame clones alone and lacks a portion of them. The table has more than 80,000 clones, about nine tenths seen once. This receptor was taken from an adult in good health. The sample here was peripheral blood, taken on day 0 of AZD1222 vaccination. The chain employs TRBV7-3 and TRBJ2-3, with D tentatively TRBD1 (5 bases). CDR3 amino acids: CASSSPDISTDTQYF. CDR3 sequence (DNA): TGTGCCAGCAGCTCCCCGGACATCAGCACAGATACGCAGTATTTT.